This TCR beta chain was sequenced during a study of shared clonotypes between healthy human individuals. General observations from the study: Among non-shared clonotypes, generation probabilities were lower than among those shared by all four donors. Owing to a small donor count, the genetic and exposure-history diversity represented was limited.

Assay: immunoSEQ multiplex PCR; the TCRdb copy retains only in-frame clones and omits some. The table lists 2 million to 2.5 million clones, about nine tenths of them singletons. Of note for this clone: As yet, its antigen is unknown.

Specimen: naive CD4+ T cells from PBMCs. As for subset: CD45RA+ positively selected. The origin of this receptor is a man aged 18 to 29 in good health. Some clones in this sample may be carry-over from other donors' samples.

The CDR3: CASTGSAGADTQYF. The DNA for the CDR3 is TGCGCCAGCACGGGATCCGCGGGAGCAGATACGCAGTATTTT. The V call is TRBV5-1, the J call TRBJ2-3; TRBD2 aligns across 7 bases. The CDR3 sequence is 14 residues long. V gave up 6 bases and J gave up 4 bases; unmatched junction bases: 8. From germline, CDR1 is SGHRS and CDR2 YFSETQ. Drawing the rest from reference TRBV5-1 and TRBJ2-3, the complete variable domain is KAGVTQTPRYLIKTRGQQVTLSCSPISGHRSVSWYQQTPGQGLQFLFEYFSETQRNKGNFPGRFSGRQFSNSRSEMNVSTLELGDSALYLCASTGSAGADTQYFGPGTRLTVL.